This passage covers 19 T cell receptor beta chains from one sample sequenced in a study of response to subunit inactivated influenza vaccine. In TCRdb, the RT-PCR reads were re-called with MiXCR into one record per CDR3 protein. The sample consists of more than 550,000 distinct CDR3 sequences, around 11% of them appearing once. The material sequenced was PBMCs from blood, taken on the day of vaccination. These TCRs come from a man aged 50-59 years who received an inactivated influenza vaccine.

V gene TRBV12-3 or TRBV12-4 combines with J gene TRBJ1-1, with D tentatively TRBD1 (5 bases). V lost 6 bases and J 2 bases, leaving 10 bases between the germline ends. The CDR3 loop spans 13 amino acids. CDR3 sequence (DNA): TGTGCCAGCAGGGTGGGGGATAACACTGAAGCTTTCTTT. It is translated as CASRVGDNTEAFF.

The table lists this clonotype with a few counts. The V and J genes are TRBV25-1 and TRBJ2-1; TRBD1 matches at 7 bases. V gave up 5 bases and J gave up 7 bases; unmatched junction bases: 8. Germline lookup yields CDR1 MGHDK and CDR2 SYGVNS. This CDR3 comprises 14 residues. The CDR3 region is CASSWRQGVNEQFF. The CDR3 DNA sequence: TGTGCCAGCAGTTGGCGACAGGGCGTAAATGAGCAGTTCTTC.

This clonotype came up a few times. CDR3 sequence: CASSYLPGPGWAQYF. The CDR3 DNA reads TGTGCCAGCAGTTACCTACCGGGTCCAGGGTGGGCCCAGTACTTC. The J gene is TRBJ2-5, the V gene TRBV6-5; a possible D gene is TRBD1 (5 bases). The V gene lost 2 bases and the J gene lost 9 bases, with 19 bases spanning the gap. Germline V gives CDR1 MNHEY, CDR2 SVGAGI. The CDR3 is 15 amino acids.

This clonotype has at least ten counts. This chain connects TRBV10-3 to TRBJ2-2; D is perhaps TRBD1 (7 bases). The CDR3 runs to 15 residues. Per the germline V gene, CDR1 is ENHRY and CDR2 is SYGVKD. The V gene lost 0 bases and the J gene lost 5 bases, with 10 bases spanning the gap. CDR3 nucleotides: TGTGCCATCAGTGAGTCGGCAGGGGGGACCGGGGAGCTGTTTTTT. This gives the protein CAISESAGGTGELFF.

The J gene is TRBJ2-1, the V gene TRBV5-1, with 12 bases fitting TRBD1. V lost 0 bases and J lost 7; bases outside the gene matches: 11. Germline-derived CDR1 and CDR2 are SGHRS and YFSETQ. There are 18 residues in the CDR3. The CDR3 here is CASSLDRRRDRGPNEQFF. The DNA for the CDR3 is TGCGCCAGCAGCTTGGACAGACGCCGGGACAGGGGGCCGAATGAGCAGTTCTTC.

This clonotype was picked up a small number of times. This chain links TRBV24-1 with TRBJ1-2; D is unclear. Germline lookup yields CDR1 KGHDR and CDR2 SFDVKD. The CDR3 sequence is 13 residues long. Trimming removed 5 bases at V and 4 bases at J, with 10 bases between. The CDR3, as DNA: TGTGCCACCAGTGCGAGTTGGGGCTATGGCTACACCTTC. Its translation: CATSASWGYGYTF.

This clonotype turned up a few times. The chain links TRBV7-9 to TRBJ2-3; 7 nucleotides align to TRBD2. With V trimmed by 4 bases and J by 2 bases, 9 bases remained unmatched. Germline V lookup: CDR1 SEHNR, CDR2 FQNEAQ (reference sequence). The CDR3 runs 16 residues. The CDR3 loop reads CASSSWTRIDTDTQYF. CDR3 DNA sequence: TGTGCCAGCAGCTCCTGGACTAGGATCGACACAGATACGCAGTATTTT.

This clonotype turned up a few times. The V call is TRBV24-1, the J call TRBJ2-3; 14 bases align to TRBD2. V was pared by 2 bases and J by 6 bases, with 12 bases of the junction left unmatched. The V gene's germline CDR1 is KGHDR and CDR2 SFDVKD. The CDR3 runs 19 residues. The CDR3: CATSDSRTGTSGRWDTQYF. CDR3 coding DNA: TGTGCCACCAGTGATTCCAGAACCGGGACTAGCGGGAGATGGGATACGCAGTATTTT.

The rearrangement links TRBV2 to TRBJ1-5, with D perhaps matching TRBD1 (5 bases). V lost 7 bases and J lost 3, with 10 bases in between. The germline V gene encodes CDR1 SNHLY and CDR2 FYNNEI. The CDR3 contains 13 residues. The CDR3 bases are TGTGCCAGCACCCGGGGGATCAATCAGCCCCAGCATTTT. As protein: CASTRGINQPQHF.

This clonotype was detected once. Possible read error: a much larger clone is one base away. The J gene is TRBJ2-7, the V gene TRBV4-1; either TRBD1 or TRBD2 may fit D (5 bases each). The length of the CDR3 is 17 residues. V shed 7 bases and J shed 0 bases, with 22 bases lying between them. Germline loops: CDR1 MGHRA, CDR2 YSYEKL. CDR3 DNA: TGCGCCAGCATGCAGTATCTGTCCGGGACGGTCTCCTACGAGCAGTACTTC. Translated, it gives CASMQYLSGTVSYEQYF.

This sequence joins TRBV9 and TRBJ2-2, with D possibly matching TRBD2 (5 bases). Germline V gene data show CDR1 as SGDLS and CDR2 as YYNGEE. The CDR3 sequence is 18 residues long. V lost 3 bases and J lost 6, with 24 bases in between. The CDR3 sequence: CASSASVGMAGPPGELFF. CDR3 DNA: TGTGCCAGCAGCGCGTCCGTAGGGATGGCGGGTCCCCCCGGGGAGCTGTTTTTT.

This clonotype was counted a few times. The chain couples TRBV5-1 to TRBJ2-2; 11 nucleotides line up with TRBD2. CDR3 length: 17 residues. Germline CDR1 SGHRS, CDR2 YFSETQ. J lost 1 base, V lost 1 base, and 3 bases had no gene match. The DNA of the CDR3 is TGCGCCAGCAGCTTGCCTAGCGGGGGGCTGAACACCGGGGAGCTGTTTTTT. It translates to CASSLPSGGLNTGELFF.

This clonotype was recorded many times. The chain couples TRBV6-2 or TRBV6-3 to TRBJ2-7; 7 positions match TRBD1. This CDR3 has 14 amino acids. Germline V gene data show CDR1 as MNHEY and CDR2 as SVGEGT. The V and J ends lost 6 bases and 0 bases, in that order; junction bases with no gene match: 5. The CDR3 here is CASSPGQTSYEQYF. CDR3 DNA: TGTGCCAGCAGCCCGGGACAGACCTCCTACGAGCAGTACTTC.

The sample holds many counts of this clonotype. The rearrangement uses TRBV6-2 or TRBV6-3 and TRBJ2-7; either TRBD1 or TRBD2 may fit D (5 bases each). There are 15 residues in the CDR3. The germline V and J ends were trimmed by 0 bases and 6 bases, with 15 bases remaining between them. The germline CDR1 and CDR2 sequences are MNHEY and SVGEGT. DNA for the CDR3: TGTGCCAGCAGTTACTCTTCAGGGACGGGCCGCGAGCAGTACTTC. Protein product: CASSYSSGTGREQYF.

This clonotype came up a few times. This CDR3 reads CASSPRGDRDTQYF. The CDR3 DNA reads as TGTGCCAGCAGTCCACGAGGAGATCGGGATACGCAGTATTTT. The rearrangement joins TRBV12-3 or TRBV12-4 to TRBJ2-3; D remains unclear. The CDR3 is made up of 14 amino acids. V was cut by 5 bases and J by 6 bases, with 15 bases left in between.

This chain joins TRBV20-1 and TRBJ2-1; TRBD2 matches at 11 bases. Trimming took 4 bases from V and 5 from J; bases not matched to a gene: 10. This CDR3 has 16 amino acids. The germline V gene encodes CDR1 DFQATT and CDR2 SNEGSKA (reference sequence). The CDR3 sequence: CSAKLAGVGRDNEQFF. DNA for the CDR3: TGCAGTGCTAAACTAGCGGGAGTAGGGCGTGACAATGAGCAGTTCTTC.

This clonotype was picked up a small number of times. The CDR3 loop reads CASSLRVRTANLQETQYF. In nucleotides, the CDR3 is TGCGCCAGCAGCTTGCGTGTTCGGACAGCGAACCTCCAAGAGACCCAGTACTTC. The V call is TRBV5-1, the J call TRBJ2-5; TRBD1 is a possible D gene (6 bases). The germline V gene has CDR1 SGHRS and CDR2 YFSETQ. Trimming took off 1 base at V and 1 base at J, with 20 bases between the two ends. This CDR3 comprises 18 residues.

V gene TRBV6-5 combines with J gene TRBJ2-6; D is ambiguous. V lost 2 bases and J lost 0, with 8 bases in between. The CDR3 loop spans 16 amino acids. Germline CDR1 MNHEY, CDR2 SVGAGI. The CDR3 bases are TGTGCCAGCAGTTACGGCAGGACCTCTGGGGCCAACGTCCTGACTTTC. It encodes CASSYGRTSGANVLTF.

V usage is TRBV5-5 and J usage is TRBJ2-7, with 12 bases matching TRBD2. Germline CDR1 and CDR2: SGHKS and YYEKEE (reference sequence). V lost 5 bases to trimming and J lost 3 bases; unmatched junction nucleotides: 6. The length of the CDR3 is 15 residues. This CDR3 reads CASSPGLAGYYEQYF. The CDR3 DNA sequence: TGTGCCAGCAGTCCGGGACTAGCGGGCTACTACGAGCAGTACTTC.